This T cell receptor (beta chain) stems from a study of neoadjuvant anti-PD-1 for oral cavity cancer. Study-wide background: Patients mostly received three to four biweekly nivolumab doses at 3 mg/kg before surgery.

Sequenced by immunoSEQ multiplex PCR; TCRdb stores in-frame clones only, minus some. The data show about 32,000 clones, approximately 80% seen once. Time point defined: after neoadjuvant nivolumab, at surgical resection. Stage II-IVA oral cavity squamous cell carcinoma was new and untreated by systemic or radiation therapy. These oral cavity squamous cell carcinomas were HPV-negative and locally advanced. This CDR3 is built from 16 residues. Trimming at V came to 0 bases and at J to 7 bases, leaving 10 bases not matched to a gene. Per the germline V gene, CDR1 is SGHTS and CDR2 is YDEGEE. This chain links TRBV5-8 with TRBJ1-5, with TRBD1 identical over 7 bases. The specimen was PBMCs, collected after nivolumab (anti-PD-1) treatment. The sequence derives from a person between 40 and 85 years old with oral cavity squamous cell carcinoma. The CDR3, as DNA: TGTGCCAGCAGCTTGGAGGTCCGGGCAGGGGGACAGCCCCAGCATTTT. This sequence encodes CASSLEVRAGGQPQHF.